This T cell receptor (beta chain) was retrieved from a study of brain T cells in children with intractable seizures. Stated time point: blood from clinic visit 5 months post-surgery; TSC patient then seizure free. Patients received at least one anti-epileptic drug before surgery. Overall study findings and caveats: Pre- and post-surgery blood differed in depth, so pre-surgery absences may be undersampling.

This clone was found once. Its antigen is not identified. Clones were sequenced by immunoSEQ multiplex PCR, and TCRdb holds only the in-frame ones, with some missing. The table lists about 340,000 clones, about 93% of them singletons, with 5% to 7% in the top ten. Trimming stripped 4 bases from V and 4 bases from J, with 14 bases between. The CDR3 has 15 amino acids. The germline CDR1 and CDR2 sequences are MNHNS and SASEGT. This sequence was found in a boy under two years old with tuberous sclerosis and intractable seizures. The source material was peripheral blood, sampled more than 4 months after surgery. The J gene is TRBJ2-4, the V gene TRBV6-1, with D possibly being TRBD2 (6 bases). Written as DNA, the CDR3 is TGTGCCAGCAGTGTCCCGGGCGGGGCGAAAAACATTCAGTACTTC. It is translated as CASSVPGGAKNIQYF.